This T cell receptor (beta chain) comes out of a study of kidney transplant recipient with SARS-CoV-2 infection (dated by TCRdb to the early 2020s). The label giving this sample's time point can be read as: pre-pandemic baseline sample and day 111 after first positive SARS-CoV-2 test. CDR1 and CDR2 were assigned from the germline V gene as WSHSY and SAAADI. The V end loses 8 bases and the J end loses 14 bases, and a stretch of 12 bases separates them. From its cysteine to its phenylalanine, the CDR3 spans 10 amino acids. Only the CDR3 portion is preserved as DNA: 30 bases, with reading frame beginning at the first base. TCRdb records Illumina MiSeq as the sequencer. Profiling of the peripheral T cell repertoire targeted human TCRbeta genes. The study's processing was this. Beta-binomial modelling was used to test for differences in clonotype abundance while accounting for variability over time. Expanded clonotypes were screened against the ImmuneCODE reference database of SARS-CoV-2-associated TCRs and were mapped to viral genome regions. Additional repertoire analyses were carried out for TRBV gene usage, CDR3 length, CDR3 amino acid overlap between time points, clonotype abundance distributions and Jaccard similarity. TCRdb reprocessing: public reads trimmed at Q25 with fastp, clones called with MiXCR, in-frame beta chains kept. Duplicate CDR3 protein sequences are folded into a single record with the most common DNA and genes. These V and J calls originate from TCRdb's pipeline instead of the authors' own analysis. The sample table lists fewer than 250,000 distinct CDR3 sequences, 29% of them with a count of one. Roughly 7% of the sample is in the top ten clones.

This clonotype was counted ten times or more. Its antigen specificity is not known. Base quality data are lacking; no much larger clone is found one base away. The sequencing used a blood sample, collected at baseline and on roughly day 120 from a kidney transplant recipient. This receptor was obtained from a male patient aged 30 to 39 who had COVID-19 and was a kidney transplant recipient. It is possible that, after a transplant, some T cells come from the graft donor. This receptor chain uses TRBV10-2 and TRBJ1-4; possibly the D gene is TRBD1, per 6 matching bases. The CDR3 reads CASGTGRLFF. The bases read TGCGCCAGCGGTACAGGGAGGCTGTTTTTT.